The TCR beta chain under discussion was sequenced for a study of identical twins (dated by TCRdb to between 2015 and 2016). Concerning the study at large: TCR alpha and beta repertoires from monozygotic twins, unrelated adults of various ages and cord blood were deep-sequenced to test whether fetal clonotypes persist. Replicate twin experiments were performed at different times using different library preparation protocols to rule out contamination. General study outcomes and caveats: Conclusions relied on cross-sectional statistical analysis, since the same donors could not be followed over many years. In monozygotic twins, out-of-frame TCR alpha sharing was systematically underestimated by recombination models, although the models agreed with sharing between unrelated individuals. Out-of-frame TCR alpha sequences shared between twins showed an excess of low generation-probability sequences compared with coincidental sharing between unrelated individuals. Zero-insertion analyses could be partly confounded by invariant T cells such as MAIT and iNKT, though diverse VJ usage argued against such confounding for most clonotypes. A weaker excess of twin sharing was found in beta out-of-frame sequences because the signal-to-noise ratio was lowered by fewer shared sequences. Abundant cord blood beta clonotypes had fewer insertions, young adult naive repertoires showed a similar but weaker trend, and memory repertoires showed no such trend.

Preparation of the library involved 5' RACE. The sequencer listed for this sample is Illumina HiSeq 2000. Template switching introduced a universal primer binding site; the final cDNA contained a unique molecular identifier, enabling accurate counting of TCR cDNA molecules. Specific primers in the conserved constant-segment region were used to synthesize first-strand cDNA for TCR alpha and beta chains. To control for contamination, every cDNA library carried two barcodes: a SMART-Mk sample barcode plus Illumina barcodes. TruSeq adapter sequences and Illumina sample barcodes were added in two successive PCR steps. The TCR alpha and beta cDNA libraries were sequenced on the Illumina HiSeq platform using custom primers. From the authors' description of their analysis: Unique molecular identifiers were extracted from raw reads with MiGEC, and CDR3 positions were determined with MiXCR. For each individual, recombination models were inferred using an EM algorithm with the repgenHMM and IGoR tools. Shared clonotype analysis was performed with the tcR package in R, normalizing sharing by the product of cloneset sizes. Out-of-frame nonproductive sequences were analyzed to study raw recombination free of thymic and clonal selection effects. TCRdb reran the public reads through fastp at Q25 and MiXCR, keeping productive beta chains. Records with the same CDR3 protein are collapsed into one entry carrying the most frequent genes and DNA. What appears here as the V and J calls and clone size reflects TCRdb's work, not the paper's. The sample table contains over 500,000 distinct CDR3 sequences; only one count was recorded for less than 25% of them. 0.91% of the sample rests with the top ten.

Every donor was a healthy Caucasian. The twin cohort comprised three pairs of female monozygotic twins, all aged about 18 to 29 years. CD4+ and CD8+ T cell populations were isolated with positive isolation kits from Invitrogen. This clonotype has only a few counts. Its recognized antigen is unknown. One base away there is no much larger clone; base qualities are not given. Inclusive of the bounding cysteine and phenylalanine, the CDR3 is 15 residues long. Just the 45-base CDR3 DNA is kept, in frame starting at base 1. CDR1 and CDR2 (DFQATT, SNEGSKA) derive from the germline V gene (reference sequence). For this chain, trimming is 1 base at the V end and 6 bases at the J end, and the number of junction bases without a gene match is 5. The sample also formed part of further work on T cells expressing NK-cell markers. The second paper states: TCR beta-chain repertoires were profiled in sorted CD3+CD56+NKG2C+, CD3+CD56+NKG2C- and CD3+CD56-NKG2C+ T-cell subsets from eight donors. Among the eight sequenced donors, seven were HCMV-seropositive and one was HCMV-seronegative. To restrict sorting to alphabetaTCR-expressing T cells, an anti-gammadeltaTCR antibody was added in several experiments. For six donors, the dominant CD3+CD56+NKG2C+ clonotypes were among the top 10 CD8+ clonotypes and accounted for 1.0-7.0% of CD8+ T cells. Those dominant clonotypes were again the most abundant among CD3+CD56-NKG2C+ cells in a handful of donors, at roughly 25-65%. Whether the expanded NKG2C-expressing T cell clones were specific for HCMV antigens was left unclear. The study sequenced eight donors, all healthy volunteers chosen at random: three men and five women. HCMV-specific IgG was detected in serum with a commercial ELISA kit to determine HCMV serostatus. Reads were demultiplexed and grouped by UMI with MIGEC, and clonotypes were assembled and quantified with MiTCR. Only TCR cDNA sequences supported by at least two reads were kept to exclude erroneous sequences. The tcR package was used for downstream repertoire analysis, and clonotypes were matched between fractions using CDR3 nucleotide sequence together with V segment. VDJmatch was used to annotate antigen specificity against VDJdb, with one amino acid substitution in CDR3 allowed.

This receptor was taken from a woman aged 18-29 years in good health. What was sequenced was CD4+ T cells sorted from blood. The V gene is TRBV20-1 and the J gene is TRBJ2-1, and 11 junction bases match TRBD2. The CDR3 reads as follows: CSARAGTSGTNEQFF. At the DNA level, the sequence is TGCAGTGCTAGAGCCGGGACTAGCGGAACCAATGAGCAGTTCTTC.